The TCR beta chain described here comes from a study of regulatory dendritic cells for organ transplantation. Generated by immunoSEQ multiplex PCR, the TCRdb table keeps only in-frame clones and is missing some. There are about 30,000 clones in the sample; around 90% occur only once, and under 0.075% lies in the top ten. Concerning this clone itself: What it binds is not known.

Germline-derived CDR1 and CDR2 are SQVTM and ANQGSEA. Between the trimmed V and J ends, which lost 6 bases and 6 bases, there was a span of 8 bases. The CDR3 is 11 amino acids. General study findings and limits: Naive CD4+ and CD8+ repertoires were highly diverse; memory CD8+ was most oligoclonal. Resting memory CD8+ T cells held the most alloreactive clonotypes. Regulatory dendritic cells appeared to expand memory CD8+ clones less than mature ones.

The sequenced sample consisted of naive CD4+ T cells from blood. Indicated subset: CD45RA+ naive T cells. The source is a human donor in good health. This chain uses TRBV29-1 with TRBJ1-4, with a tentative D call TRBD1 (5 bases). CDR3 nucleotides: TGCAGCGTCAGGGTGTATGAAAAACTGTTTTTT. It yields the protein CSVRVYEKLFF.